This TCR beta chain was identified during a study of regulatory T cells in long-lasting Graves disease. Documented time point: newly diagnosed GD, antithyroid drugs for less than 3 months. The TCR library was made from RNA extracted from PBMCs. In germline, CDR1 is LNHDA, CDR2 SQIVND (reference sequence). The CDR3 spans 15 residues. The V and J ends lost 3 bases and 2 bases respectively, with 14 bases between them. Construction of the TCR beta libraries employed iRepertoire HTBI primers in conjunction with Arm-PCR of CDR3 regions. Study processing details: Gene usage covered some 66 TRBV and 14 TRBJ segments. TCRdb passed the multiplex PCR reads through MiXCR, listing each CDR3 protein once. These V and J calls rely on TCRdb rather than the paper's analysis. The repertoire holds about 540,000 distinct CDR3 sequences, with less than 15% as singletons. This clonotype was seen at least ten times. The data were also submitted as part of a second study, on T cells in Graves' hyperthyroidism and ophthalmopathy.

The sequence was collected from a man in his thirties or forties with Graves disease. V usage is TRBV19 and J usage is TRBJ2-7, with a weak D call TRBD2 (7 bases). Sample: peripheral blood mononuclear cells (PBMCs), taken at new diagnosis, from a patient treated with antithyroid drugs. The CDR3: CASSIGRGPTYEQYF. In DNA form, the CDR3 reads TGTGCCAGTAGTATCGGGCGGGGGCCAACCTACGAGCAGTACTTC.